The rows below give T cell receptor beta chains drawn from one sample of a study of T-cell reconstitution after alpha-beta-depleted transplantation in children. TCRdb fed the PCR reads into MiXCR, producing one record per CDR3 protein. The data show approximately 400,000 distinct CDR3 sequences, with around 16% seen just once and about 32% held by the top ten. The sample consisted of PBMCs, mostly from graft donor cells, taken 360 days after TCRalphabeta/CD19-depleted stem cell transplant. All receptors derive from a boy less than two years old who had a stem cell transplant for Wiskott-Aldrich syndrome, so the T cells may come from the graft donor. CDR3s include the opening cysteine and the closing phenylalanine or tryptophan. Each record gives: D gene, V gene, J gene, clone size, CDR3 DNA, CDR3 protein. The D gene is left open where the match is weak. A row's size may be missing; if present it is once, few, many or a size class.

>-|TRBV4-3|TRBJ2-5|-
TGCGCCAGCAGCCAAGATATAGGAGCACAAGAGACCCAGTACTTC
CASSQDIGAQETQYF
>-|TRBV29-1|TRBJ2-1|few
TGCAGCGTTGTCAAGGATTCTTACGATGAGCAGTTCTTC
CSVVKDSYDEQFF
>TRBD2|TRBV27|TRBJ2-1|many
TGTGCCAGCAGTCCAATAGCGGGAGTTTTCTTATTCTCCTACAATGAGCAGTTCTTC
CASSPIAGVFLFSYNEQFF
>-|TRBV6-2/TRBV6-3|TRBJ2-2|few
TGTGCCAGCAGCCTATACAAGAGGAACACCGGGGAGCTGTTTTTT
CASSLYKRNTGELFF
>TRBD2|TRBV7-8|TRBJ2-1|-
TGTGCCAGCAGCCCCACCAAACATCGACTAGCCGGTGAGCAGTTCTTC
CASSPTKHRLAGEQFF
>-|TRBV5-5|TRBJ2-5|many
TGTGCCAGCAGCTGGAGGGTTGGTGAGACCCAGTACTTC
CASSWRVGETQYF
>-|TRBV5-1|TRBJ2-2|-
TGCGCCAGCAGCTTGGCCTGGGCGGGACGAGGGACCGGGGAGCTGTTTTTT
CASSLAWAGRGTGELFF
>TRBD2|TRBV27|TRBJ2-2|few
TGTGCCAGCTACATAGGACTAGGGTACACCGGGGAGCTGTTTTTT
CASYIGLGYTGELFF
>-|TRBV5-1|TRBJ1-1|-
TGCGCCAGCAGCTTACAGGGAGGGACTGAAGCTTTCTTT
CASSLQGGTEAFF
>-|TRBV12-3/TRBV12-4|TRBJ2-5|-
TGTGCCAGCAGCATAGGGGGGGCCCGGGAGACCCAGTACTTC
CASSIGGARETQYF
>-|TRBV4-1|TRBJ2-7|few
TGCGCCAGCAGCCAAGTCGCGGGACTGGCGGTCTCCTACGAGCAGTACTTC
CASSQVAGLAVSYEQYF
>-|TRBV27|TRBJ1-3|-
TGTGCCAGCAGTACCACGGGTGGAAACACCATATATTTT
CASSTTGGNTIYF
>TRBD2|TRBV4-2|TRBJ2-2|few
TGTGCCAGCAGCCAACTACTAGCGGGGCAACTCAACACCGGGGAGCTGTTTTTT
CASSQLLAGQLNTGELFF
>-|TRBV6-2/TRBV6-3|TRBJ2-7|-
TGTGCCAGCAGTTACTCGCCAGCATCCTACGAGCAGTACTTC
CASSYSPASYEQYF
>-|TRBV20-1|TRBJ2-7|-
TGCAGTGCTTACGGGGGCCTTGGCCCCTACGAGCAGTACTTC
CSAYGGLGPYEQYF
>TRBD1|TRBV6-5|TRBJ2-5|few
TGTGCCACCGACGACAGGGAAGAGACCCAGTACTTC
CATDDREETQYF
>-|TRBV5-6|TRBJ2-7|few
TGTGCCAGCAGCCATATGGACAGTTACTACGAGCAGTACTTC
CASSHMDSYYEQYF
>-|TRBV10-3|TRBJ2-3|few
TGTGCCATCAGTGATTCCTTCACAGATACGCAGTATTTT
CAISDSFTDTQYF
>-|TRBV20-1|TRBJ2-5|many
TGCAGTGCCCACCAACAGGGCCGGGAGACCCAGTACTTC
CSAHQQGRETQYF
>-|TRBV7-2|TRBJ2-3|few
TGTGCCAGCAGCTTGTTTTTTATAGCGGAGGTCACAGATACGCAGTATTTT
CASSLFFIAEVTDTQYF
>-|TRBV14|TRBJ1-2|many
TGTGCCAGCAGCCAGGGCTATGGCTACACCTTC
CASSQGYGYTF
>-|TRBV4-2|TRBJ2-2|-
TGTGCCAGCAGCCAAGGGCGGGTATCCGGGGAGCTGTTTTTT
CASSQGRVSGELFF
>-|TRBV7-9|TRBJ2-1|-
TGTGCCAGCAGCTTAGTTCCGGGGCCCCAATTCTTC
CASSLVPGPQFF
>-|TRBV20-1|TRBJ1-4|-
TGCAGTGCCGGAACAGGGTTTTATGAAAAACTGTTTTTT
CSAGTGFYEKLFF
>TRBD1|TRBV18|TRBJ2-3|few
TGTGCCAGCTCACCAAGGGACAGGGAATCAGATACGCAGTATTTT
CASSPRDRESDTQYF
>TRBD2|TRBV12-3/TRBV12-4|TRBJ2-1|few
TGTGCCAGCAGTCGGGGGGGGGGACACCTTTACAATGAGCAGTTCTTC
CASSRGGGHLYNEQFF
>-|TRBV20-1|TRBJ2-7|-
TGCAGTGCTATCACGATCAGGGGGGATCCCTACGAGCAGTACTTC
CSAITIRGDPYEQYF
>-|TRBV13|TRBJ2-1|-
TGTGCCAGCAGCCCAGGCAGGGACTACAATGAGCAGTTCTTC
CASSPGRDYNEQFF